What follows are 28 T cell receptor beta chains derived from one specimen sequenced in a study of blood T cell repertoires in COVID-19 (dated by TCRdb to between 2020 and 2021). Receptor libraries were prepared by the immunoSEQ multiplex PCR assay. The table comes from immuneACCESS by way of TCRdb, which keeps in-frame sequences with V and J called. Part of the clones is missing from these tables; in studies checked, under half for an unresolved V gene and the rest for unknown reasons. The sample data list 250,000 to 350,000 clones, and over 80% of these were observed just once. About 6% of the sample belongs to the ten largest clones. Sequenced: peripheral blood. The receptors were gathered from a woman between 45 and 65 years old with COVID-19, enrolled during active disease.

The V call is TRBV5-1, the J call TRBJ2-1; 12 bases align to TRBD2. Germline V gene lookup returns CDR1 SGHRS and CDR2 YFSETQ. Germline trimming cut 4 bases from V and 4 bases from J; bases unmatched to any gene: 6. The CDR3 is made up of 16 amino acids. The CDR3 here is CASSPPTSGGYNEQFF. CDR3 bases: TGCGCCAGCAGCCCCCCGACTAGCGGGGGATACAATGAGCAGTTCTTC.

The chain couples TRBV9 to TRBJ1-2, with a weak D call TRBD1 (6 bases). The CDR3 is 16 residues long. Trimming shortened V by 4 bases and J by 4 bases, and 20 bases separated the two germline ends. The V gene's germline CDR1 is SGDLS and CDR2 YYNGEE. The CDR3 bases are TGTGCCAGCAGCTCTCGGACAGCGCAAAACCCCTATGGCTACACCTTC. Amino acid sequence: CASSSRTAQNPYGYTF.

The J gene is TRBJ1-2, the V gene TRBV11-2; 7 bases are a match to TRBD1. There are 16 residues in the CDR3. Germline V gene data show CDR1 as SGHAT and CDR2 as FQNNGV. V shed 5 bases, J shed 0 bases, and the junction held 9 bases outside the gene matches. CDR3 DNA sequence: TGTGCCAGCAGCGTAATGAAGGACAGGCCTAACTATGGCTACACCTTC. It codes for CASSVMKDRPNYGYTF.

The CDR3 DNA sequence: TGTGCCTGGTATCAGGGGGCTAATGAAAAACTGTTTTTT. It encodes CAWYQGANEKLFF. This sequence joins TRBV30 and TRBJ1-4; 7 nucleotides agree with TRBD1. Losses at the gene ends were 5 bases for V and 3 bases for J; bases not matched to a gene: 3. The germline CDR1 and CDR2 sequences are GTSNPN and SVGIG (reference sequence). CDR3 length: 13 amino acids.

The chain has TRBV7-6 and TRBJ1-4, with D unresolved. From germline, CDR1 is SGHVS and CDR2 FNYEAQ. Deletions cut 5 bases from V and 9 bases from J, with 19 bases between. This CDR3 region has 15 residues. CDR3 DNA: TGTGCCAGCAGCCCCAATGAGGGAGACACGAAAAAACTGTTTTTT. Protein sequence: CASSPNEGDTKKLFF.

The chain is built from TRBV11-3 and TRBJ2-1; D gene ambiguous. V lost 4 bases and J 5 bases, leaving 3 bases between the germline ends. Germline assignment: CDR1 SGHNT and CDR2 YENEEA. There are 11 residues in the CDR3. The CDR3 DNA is TGTGCCAGCAGCTCTAACAATGAGCAGTTCTTC. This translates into CASSSNNEQFF.

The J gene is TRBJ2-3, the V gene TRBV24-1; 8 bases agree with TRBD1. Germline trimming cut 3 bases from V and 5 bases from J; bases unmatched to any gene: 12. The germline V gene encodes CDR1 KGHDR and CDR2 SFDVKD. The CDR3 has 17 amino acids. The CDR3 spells CATSDALSGGAGDTQYF. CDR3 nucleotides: TGTGCCACCAGTGATGCCCTATCAGGGGGCGCAGGAGATACGCAGTATTTT.

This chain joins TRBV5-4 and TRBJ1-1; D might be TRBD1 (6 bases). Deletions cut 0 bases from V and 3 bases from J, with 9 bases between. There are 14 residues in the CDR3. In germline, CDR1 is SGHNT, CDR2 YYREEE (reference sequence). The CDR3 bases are TGTGCCAGCAGCTTGGCAGAGGGGGACACTGAAGCTTTCTTT. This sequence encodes CASSLAEGDTEAFF.

CDR3 DNA sequence: TGTGCCAGCAGTAACTATCAATACAATGAGCAGTTCTTC. The encoded protein is CASSNYQYNEQFF. This sequence joins TRBV6-4 and TRBJ2-1; D is ambiguous. The CDR3 consists of 13 residues. Germline lookup yields CDR1 MRHNA and CDR2 SNTAGT. V gave up 5 bases and J gave up 4 bases, with 9 bases separating them.

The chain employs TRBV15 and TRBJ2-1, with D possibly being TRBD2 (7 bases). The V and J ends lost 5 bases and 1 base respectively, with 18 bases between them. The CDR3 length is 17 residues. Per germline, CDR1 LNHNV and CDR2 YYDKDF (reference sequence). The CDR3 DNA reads TGTGCCACCAGCGCCCGACTCAGGGGAGGGTCCTACAATGAGCAGTTCTTC. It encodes CATSARLRGGSYNEQFF.

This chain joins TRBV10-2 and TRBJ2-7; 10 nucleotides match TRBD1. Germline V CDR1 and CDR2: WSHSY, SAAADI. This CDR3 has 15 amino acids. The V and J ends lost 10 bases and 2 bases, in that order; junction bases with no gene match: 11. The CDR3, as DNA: TGCGCCACAATATTTTTGGACAGGGGGACCTACGAGCAGTACTTC. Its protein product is CATIFLDRGTYEQYF.

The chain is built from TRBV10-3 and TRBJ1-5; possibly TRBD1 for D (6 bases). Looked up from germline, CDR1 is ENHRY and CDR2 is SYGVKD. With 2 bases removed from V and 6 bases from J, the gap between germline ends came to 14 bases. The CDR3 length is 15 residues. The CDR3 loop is CAISETSGVIQPQHF. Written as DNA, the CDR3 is TGTGCCATCAGTGAGACTTCAGGGGTCATTCAGCCCCAGCATTTT.

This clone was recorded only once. CDR3 nucleotides: TGTGCCAGCTCAGAGCTACAGGGGGCTGAAGCTTTCTTT. Protein product: CASSELQGAEAFF. The chain is built from TRBV18 and TRBJ1-1; the match to TRBD1 covers 8 bases. The germline CDR1 and CDR2 sequences are KGHSH and LQKENI. Trimming at V came to 5 bases and at J to 6 bases, leaving 5 bases not matched to a gene. This CDR3 has 13 amino acids. The full variable domain, rest sourced from reference TRBV18 and TRBJ1-1, is NAGVMQNPRHLVRRRGQEARLRCSPMKGHSHVYWYRQLPEEGLKFMVYLQKENIIDESGMPKERFSAEFPKEGPSILRIQQVVRGDSAAYFCASSELQGAEAFFGQGTRLTVV.

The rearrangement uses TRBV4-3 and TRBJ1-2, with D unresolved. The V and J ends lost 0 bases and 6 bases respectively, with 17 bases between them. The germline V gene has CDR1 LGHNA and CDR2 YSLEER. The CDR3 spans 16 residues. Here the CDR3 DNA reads TGCGCCAGCAGCCAAGATCGGGTTAAAGGTTACAATGGCTACACCTTC. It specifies CASSQDRVKGYNGYTF.

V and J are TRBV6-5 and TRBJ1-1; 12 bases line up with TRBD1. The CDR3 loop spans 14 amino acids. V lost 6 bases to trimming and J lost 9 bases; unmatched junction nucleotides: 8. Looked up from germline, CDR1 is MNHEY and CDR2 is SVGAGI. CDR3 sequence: CASRSGTGGSKAFF. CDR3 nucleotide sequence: TGTGCCAGCAGGTCCGGGACAGGGGGCTCAAAAGCTTTCTTT.

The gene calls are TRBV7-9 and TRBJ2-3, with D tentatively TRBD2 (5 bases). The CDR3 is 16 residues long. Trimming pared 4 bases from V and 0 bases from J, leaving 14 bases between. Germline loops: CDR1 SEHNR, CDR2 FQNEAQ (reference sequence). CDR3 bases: TGTGCCAGCAGCTCCTGGCTAGCAGCTAGCACAGATACGCAGTATTTT. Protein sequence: CASSSWLAASTDTQYF.

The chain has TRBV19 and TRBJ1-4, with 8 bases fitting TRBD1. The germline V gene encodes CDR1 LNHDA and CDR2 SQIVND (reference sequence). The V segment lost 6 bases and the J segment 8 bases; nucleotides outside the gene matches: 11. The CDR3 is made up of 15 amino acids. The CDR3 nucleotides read TGTGCCAGTAGGATTCAGAACAGGGGGAACGAAAAACTGTTTTTT. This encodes CASRIQNRGNEKLFF. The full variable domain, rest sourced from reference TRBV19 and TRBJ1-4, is DGGITQSPKYLFRKEGQNVTLSCEQNLNHDAMYWYRQDPGQGLRLIYYSQIVNDFQKGDIAEGYSVSREKKESFPLTVTSAQKNPTAFYLCASRIQNRGNEKLFFGSGTQLSVL.

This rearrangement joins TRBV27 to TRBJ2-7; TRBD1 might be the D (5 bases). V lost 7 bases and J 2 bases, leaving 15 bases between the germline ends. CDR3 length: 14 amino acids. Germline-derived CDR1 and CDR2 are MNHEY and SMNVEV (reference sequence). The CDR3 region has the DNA TGTGCCAGCACCGATTTGGGGCGTCCCTACGAGCAGTACTTC. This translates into CASTDLGRPYEQYF.

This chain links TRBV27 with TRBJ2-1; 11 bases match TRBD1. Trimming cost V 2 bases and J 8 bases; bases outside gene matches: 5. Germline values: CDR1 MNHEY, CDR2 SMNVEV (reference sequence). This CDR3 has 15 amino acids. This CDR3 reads CASSLTDRGRDEQFF. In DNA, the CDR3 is TGTGCCAGCAGTTTAACGGACAGGGGGCGAGATGAGCAGTTCTTC.

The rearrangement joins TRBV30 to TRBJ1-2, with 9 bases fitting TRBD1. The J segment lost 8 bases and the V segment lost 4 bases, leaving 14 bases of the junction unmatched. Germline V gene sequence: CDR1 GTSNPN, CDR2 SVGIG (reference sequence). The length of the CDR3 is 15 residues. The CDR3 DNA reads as TGTGCCTGGAAAAGGGACAGGGCGGAGGTGCGGGGCTACACCTTC. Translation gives CAWKRDRAEVRGYTF. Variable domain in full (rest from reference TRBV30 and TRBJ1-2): SQTIHQWPATLVQPVGSPLSLECTVEGTSNPNLYWYRQAAGRGLQLLFYSVGIGQISSEVPQNLSASRPQDRQFILSSKKLLLSDSGFYLCAWKRDRAEVRGYTFGSGTRLTVV.

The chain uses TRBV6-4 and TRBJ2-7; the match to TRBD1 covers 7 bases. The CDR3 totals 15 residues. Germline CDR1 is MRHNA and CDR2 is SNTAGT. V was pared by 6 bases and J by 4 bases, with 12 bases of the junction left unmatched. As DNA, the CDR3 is TGTGCCAGCAGCCACAGGGGCCGCTTAGTTTACGAGCAGTACTTC. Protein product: CASSHRGRLVYEQYF.

CDR3 in DNA: TGTGCCAGCAAGGGACAGGGACTAGGTCAGCCCCAGCATTTT. It translates to CASKGQGLGQPQHF. The rearrangement uses TRBV6-5 and TRBJ1-5, with 9 nucleotides matching TRBD1. Germline loops: CDR1 MNHEY, CDR2 SVGAGI. This CDR3 is 14 amino acids long. V trimming: 7 bases; J trimming: 6 bases; junction bases outside the gene matches: 7.

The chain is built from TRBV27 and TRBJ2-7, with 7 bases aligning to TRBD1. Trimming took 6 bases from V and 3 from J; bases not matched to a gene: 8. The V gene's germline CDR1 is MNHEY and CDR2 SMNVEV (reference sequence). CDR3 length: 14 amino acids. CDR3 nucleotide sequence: TGTGCCAGCAGCAAACAGGGGCCCGACTACGAGCAGTACTTC. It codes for CASSKQGPDYEQYF.

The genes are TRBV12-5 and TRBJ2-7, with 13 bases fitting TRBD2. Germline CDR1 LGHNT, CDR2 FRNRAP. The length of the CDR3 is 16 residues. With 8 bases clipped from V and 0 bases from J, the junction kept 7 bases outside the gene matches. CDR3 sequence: CASRGTSGVSSYEQYF. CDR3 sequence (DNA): TGTGCTAGTAGGGGGACTAGCGGGGTGAGCTCCTACGAGCAGTACTTC.

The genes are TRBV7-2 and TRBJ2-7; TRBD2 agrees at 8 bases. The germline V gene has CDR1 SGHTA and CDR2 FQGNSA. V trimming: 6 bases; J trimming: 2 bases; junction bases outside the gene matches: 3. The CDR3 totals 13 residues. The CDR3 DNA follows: TGTGCCAGCAGACATAGCGGGACCTACGAGCAGTACTTC. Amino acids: CASRHSGTYEQYF.

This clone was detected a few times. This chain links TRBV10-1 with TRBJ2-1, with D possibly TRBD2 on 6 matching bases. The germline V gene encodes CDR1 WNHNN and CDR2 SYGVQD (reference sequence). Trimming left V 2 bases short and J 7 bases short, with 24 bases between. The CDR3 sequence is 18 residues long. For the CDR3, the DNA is TGCGCCAGCAGTGAGGGGACCCAAGCAGGAGGGGTAAGAAATGAGCAGTTCTTC. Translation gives CASSEGTQAGGVRNEQFF.

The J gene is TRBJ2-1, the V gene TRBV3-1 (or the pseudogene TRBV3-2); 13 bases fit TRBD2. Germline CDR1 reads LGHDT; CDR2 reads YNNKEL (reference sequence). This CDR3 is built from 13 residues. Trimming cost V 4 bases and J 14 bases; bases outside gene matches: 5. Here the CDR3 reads CASSRGLAGVEFF. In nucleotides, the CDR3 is TGTGCCAGCAGCCGCGGACTAGCGGGAGTGGAGTTCTTC.

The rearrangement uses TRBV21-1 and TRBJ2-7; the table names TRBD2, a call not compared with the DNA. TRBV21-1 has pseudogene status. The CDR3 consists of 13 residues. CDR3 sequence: CDRGTSGNYEQYF. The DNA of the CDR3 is TGTGACCGGGGGACTAGCGGAAACTACGAGCAGTACTTC.